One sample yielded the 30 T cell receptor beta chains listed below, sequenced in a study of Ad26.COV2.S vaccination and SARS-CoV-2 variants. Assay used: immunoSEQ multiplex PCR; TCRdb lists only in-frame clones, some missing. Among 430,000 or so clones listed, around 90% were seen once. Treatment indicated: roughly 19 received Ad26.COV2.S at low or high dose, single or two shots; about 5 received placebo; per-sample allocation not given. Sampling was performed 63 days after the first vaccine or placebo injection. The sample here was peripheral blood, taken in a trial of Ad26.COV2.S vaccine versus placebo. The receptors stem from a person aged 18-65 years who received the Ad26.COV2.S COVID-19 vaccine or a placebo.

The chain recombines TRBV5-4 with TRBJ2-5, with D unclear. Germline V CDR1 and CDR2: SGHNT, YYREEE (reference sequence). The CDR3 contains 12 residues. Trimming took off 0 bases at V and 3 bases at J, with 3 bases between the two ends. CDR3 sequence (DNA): TGTGCCAGCAGCTTGGCGAAAGAGACCCAGTACTTC. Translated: CASSLAKETQYF.

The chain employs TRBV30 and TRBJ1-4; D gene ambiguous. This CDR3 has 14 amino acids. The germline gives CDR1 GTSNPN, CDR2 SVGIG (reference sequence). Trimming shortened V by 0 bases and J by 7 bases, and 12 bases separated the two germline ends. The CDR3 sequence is CAWSVKTAGEKLFF. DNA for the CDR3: TGTGCCTGGAGTGTAAAAACAGCCGGTGAAAAACTGTTTTTT.

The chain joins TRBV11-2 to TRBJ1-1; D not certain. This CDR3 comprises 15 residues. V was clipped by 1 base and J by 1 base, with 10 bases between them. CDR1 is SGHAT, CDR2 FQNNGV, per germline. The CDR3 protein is CASSLGPGKNTEAFF. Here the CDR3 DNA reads TGTGCCAGCAGCTTAGGGCCGGGGAAGAACACTGAAGCTTTCTTT. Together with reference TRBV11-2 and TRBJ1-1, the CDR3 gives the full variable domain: EAGVAQSPRYKIIEKRQSVAFWCNPISGHATLYWYQQILGQGPKLLIQFQNNGVVDDSQLPKDRFSAERLKGVDSTLKIQPAKLEDSAVYLCASSLGPGKNTEAFFGQGTRLTVV.

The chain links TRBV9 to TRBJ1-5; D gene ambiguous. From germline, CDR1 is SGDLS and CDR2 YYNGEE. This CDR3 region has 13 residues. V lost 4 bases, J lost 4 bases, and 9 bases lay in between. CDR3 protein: CASSTTGNQPQHF. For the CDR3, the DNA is TGTGCCAGCAGCACAACGGGAAATCAGCCCCAGCATTTT.

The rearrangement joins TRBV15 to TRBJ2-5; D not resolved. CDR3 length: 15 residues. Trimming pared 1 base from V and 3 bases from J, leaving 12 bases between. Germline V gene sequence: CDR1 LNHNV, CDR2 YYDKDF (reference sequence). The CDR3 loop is CATSRVYGFEETQYF. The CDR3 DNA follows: TGTGCCACCAGCAGAGTGTACGGGTTTGAAGAGACCCAGTACTTC.

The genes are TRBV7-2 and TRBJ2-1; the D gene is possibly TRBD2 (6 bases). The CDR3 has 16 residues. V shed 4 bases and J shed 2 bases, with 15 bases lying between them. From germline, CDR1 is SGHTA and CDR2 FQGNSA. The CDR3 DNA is TGTGCCAGCAGCTCAAACCCGGGAGCCCCCTACAATGAGCAGTTCTTC. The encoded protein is CASSSNPGAPYNEQFF.

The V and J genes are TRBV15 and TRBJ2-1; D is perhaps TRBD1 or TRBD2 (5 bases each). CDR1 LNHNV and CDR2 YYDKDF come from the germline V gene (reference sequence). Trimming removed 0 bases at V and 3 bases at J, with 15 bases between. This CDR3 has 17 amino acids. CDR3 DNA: TGTGCCACCAGCAGAGACGGGACCCTCGCTATCTACAATGAGCAGTTCTTC. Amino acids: CATSRDGTLAIYNEQFF.

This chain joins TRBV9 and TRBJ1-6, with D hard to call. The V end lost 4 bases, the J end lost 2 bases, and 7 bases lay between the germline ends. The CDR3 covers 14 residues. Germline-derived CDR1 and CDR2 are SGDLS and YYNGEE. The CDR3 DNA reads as TGTGCCAGCAGCATACAGACCTATAATTCACCCCTCCACTTT. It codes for CASSIQTYNSPLHF.

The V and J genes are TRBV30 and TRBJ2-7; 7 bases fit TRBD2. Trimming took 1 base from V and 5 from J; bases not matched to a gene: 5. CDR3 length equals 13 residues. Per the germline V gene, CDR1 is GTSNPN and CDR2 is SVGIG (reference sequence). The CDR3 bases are TGTGCCTGGAGTGCAGGGAGGGTCCACGAGCAGTACTTC. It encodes CAWSAGRVHEQYF.

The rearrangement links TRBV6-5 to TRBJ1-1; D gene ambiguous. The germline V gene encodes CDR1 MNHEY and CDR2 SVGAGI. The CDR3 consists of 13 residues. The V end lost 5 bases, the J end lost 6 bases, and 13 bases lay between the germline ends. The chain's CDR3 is CASSPSMLSEAFF. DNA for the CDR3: TGTGCCAGCAGTCCATCGATGCTCTCTGAAGCTTTCTTT.

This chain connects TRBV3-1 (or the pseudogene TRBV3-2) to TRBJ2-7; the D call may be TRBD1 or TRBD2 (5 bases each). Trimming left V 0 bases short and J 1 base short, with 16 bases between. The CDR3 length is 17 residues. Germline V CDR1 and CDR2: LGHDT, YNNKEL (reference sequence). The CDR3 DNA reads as TGTGCCAGCAGCCAAGATCCATGGGGGAGAGGGTCCTACGAGCAGTACTTC. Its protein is CASSQDPWGRGSYEQYF.

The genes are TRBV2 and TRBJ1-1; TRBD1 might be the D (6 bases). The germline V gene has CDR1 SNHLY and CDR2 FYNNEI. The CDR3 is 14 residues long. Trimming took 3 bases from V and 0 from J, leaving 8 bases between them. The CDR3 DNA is TGTGCCAGCAGTGAGTGGACAGTGAACACTGAAGCTTTCTTT. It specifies CASSEWTVNTEAFF. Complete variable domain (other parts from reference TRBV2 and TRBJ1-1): EPEVTQTPSHQVTQMGQEVILRCVPISNHLYFYWYRQILGQKVEFLVSFYNNEISEKSEIFDDQFSVERPDGSNFTLKIRSTKLEDSAMYFCASSEWTVNTEAFFGQGTRLTVV.

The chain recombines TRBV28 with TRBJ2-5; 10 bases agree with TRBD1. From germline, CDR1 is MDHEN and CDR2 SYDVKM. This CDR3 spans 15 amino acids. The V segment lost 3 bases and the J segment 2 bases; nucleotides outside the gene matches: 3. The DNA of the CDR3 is TGTGCCAGCAGTTTGGGGGGACAGGGGCAAGAGACCCAGTACTTC. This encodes CASSLGGQGQETQYF.

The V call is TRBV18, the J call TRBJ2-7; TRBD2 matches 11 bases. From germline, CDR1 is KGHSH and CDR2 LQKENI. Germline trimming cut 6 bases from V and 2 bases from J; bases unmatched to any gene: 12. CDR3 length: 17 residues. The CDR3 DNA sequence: TGTGCCAGCTCGTCCTCTACTAGCGGGAGAGCCCCCTACGAGCAGTACTTC. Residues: CASSSSTSGRAPYEQYF. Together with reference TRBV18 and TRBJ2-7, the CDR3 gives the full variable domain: NAGVMQNPRHLVRRRGQEARLRCSPMKGHSHVYWYRQLPEEGLKFMVYLQKENIIDESGMPKERFSAEFPKEGPSILRIQQVVRGDSAAYFCASSSSTSGRAPYEQYFGPGTRLTVT.

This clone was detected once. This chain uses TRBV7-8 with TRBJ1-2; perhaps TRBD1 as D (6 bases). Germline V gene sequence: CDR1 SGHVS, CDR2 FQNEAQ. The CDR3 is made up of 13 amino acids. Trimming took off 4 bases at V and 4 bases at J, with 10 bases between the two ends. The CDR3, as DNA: TGTGCCAGCAGCTCGGACAGAGTCTATGGCTACACCTTC. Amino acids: CASSSDRVYGYTF. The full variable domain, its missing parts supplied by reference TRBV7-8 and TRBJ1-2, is GAGVSQSPRYKVAKRGQDVALRCDPISGHVSLFWYQQALGQGPEFLTYFQNEAQLDKSGLPSDRFFAERPEGSVSTLKIQRTQQEDSAVYLCASSSDRVYGYTFGSGTRLTVV.

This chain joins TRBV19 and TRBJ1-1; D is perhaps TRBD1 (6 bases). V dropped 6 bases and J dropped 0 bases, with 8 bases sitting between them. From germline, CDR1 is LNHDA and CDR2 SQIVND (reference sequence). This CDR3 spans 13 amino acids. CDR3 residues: CASRTGMNTEAFF. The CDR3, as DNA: TGTGCCAGTAGGACAGGCATGAACACTGAAGCTTTCTTT.

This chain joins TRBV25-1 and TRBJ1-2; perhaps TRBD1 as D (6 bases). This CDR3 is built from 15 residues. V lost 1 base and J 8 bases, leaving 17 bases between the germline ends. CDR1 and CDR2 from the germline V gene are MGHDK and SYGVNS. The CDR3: CASSESGVGAWGYTF. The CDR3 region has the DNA TGTGCCAGCAGTGAATCAGGGGTGGGGGCGTGGGGCTACACCTTC.

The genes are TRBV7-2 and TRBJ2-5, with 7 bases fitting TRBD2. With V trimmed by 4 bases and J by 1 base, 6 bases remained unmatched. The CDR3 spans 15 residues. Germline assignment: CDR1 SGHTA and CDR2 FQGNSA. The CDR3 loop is CASSWASGAQETQYF. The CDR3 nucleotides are TGTGCCAGCAGCTGGGCGAGCGGGGCCCAAGAGACCCAGTACTTC.

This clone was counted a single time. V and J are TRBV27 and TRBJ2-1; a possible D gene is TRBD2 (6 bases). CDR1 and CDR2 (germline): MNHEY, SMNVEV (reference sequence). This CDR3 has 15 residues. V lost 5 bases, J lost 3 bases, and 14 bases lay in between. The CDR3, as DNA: TGTGCCAGCAGTCCGGCCGGGACTTTCTACAATGAGCAGTTCTTC. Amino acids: CASSPAGTFYNEQFF.

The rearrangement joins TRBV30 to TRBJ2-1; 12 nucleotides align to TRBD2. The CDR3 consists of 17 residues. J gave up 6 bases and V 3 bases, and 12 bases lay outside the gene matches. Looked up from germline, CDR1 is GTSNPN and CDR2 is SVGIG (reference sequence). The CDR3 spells CAWSLTPTSGSGNEQFF. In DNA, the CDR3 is TGTGCCTGGAGCCTAACGCCGACTAGCGGGAGCGGCAATGAGCAGTTCTTC.

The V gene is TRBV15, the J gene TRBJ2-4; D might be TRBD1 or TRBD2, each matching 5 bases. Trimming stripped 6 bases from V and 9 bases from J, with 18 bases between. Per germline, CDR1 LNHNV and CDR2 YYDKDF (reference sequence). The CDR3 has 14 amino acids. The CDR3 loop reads CATSPGTRGVIQYF. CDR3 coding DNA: TGTGCCACCAGTCCCGGGACCAGAGGGGTCATTCAGTACTTC.

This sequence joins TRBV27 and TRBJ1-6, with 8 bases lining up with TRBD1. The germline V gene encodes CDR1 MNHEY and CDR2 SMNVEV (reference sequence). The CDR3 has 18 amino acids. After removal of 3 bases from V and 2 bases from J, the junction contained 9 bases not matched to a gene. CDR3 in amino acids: CASSFQENRGTYNSPLHF. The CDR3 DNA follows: TGTGCCAGCAGTTTTCAGGAGAACAGGGGGACCTATAATTCACCCCTCCACTTT.

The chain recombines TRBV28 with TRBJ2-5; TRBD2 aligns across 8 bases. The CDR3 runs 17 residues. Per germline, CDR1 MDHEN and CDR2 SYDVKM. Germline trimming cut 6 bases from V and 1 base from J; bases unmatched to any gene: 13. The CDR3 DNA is TGTGCCAGCAGCGCAGCGGGAGCAGACCAGACCCAAGAGACCCAGTACTTC. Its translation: CASSAAGADQTQETQYF.

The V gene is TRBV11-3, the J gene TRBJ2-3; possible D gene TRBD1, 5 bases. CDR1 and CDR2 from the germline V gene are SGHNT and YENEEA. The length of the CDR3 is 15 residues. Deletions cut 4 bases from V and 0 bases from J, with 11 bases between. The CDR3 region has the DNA TGTGCCAGCAGCTCCCTGGGGCCAAGCACAGATACGCAGTATTTT. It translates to CASSSLGPSTDTQYF.

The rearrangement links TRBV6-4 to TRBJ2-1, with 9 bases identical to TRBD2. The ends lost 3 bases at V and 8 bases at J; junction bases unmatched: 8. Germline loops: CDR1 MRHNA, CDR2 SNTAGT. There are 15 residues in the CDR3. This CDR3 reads CASSEAGGPWYEQFF. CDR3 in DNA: TGTGCCAGCAGTGAGGCGGGAGGGCCTTGGTATGAGCAGTTCTTC.

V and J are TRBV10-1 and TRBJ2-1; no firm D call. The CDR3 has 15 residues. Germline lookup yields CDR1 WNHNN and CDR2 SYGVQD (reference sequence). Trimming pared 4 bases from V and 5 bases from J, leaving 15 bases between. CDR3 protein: CASSGPAAADNEQFF. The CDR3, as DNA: TGCGCCAGCAGTGGCCCGGCTGCGGCGGACAATGAGCAGTTCTTC.

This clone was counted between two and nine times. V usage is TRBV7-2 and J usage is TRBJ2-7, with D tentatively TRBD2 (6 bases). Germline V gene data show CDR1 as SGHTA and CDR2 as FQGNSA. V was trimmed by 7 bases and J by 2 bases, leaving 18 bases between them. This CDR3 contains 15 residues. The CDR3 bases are TGTGCCAGCACGCAATCCCCGGGACTGGCCTACGAGCAGTACTTC. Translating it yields CASTQSPGLAYEQYF.

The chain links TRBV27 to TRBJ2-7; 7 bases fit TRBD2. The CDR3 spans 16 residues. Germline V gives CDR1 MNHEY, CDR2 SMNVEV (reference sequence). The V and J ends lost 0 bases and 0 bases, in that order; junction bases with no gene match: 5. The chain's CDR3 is CASSLSIGGSSYEQYF. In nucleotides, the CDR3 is TGTGCCAGCAGTTTATCGATAGGCGGGAGCTCCTACGAGCAGTACTTC.

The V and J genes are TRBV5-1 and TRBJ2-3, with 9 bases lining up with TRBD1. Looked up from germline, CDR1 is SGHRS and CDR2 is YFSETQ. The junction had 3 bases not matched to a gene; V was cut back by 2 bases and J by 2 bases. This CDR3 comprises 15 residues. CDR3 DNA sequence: TGCGCCAGCAGCTTACGGACAGGGGTCACAGATACGCAGTATTTT. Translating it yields CASSLRTGVTDTQYF.

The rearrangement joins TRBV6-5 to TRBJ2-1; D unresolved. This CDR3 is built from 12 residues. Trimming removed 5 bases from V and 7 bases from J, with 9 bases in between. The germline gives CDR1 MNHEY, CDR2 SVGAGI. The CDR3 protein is CASSQAWNEQFF. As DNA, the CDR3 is TGTGCCAGCAGTCAGGCCTGGAATGAGCAGTTCTTC.